This TCR beta chain was documented in a study of shared clonotypes between healthy human individuals. Nashville, Tennessee was home to all donors, each a Caucasian adult. Sequencing was performed with immunoSEQ multiplex PCR; in TCRdb, only in-frame clones are kept and a portion is missing. The repertoire holds over a million clones, approximately 80% seen once, with under 0.65% in the top ten. The specimen was memory CD4+ T cells from PBMCs. The sample's subset: CD45RA-negative fraction. This receptor was taken from a man aged 18 to 30 in good health. Some clones in this sample may be carry-over from other donors' samples.

The CDR3 bases are TGCTCCGGGAGATCCAACTACGAGCAGTACTTC. Translated, it gives CSGRSNYEQYF. The genes are TRBV20-1 and TRBJ2-7, with D possibly being TRBD2 (6 bases). This CDR3 has 11 residues. From germline, CDR1 is DFQATT and CDR2 SNEGSKA (reference sequence).